The 3 T cell receptor beta chains below come from one sample, sequenced in a study of CD8 T cells in ankylosing spondylitis. MiXCR, run by TCRdb on the 5' RACE reads, gives a single entry per CDR3 protein. The sample has 250,000 to 400,000 distinct CDR3 sequences, approximately 10% seen once; the top ten hold roughly 9.2%. Sequenced material: blood, either unsorted or a sorted T cell fraction (not recorded which). Receptor source: a female donor with ankylosing spondylitis or in good health (not recorded which).

In its sample, this clonotype was seen a few times. The chain carries TRBV20-1 and TRBJ2-6; TRBD1 might be the D (6 bases). The CDR3 sequence is 15 residues long. Germline V gene sequence: CDR1 DFQATT, CDR2 SNEGSKA (reference sequence). V gave up 0 bases and J gave up 5 bases, with 11 bases separating them. The CDR3 sequence: CSARDDRFWANVLTF. The CDR3 DNA sequence: TGCAGTGCTAGAGACGACAGGTTCTGGGCCAACGTCCTGACTTTC.

This clonotype was observed at least ten times. The chain couples TRBV20-1 to TRBJ1-1; a weak D match, TRBD1 (6 bases). From germline, CDR1 is DFQATT and CDR2 SNEGSKA (reference sequence). CDR3 size: 14 residues. V was cut by 3 bases and J by 2 bases, with 13 bases left in between. The CDR3 sequence: CSASRTGLNTEAFF. CDR3 sequence (DNA): TGCAGTGCTAGCCGAACAGGGCTTAACACTGAAGCTTTCTTT.

The chain couples TRBV27 to TRBJ2-7; D ambiguous. The CDR3 is 14 residues long. V shed 3 bases and J shed 3 bases, with 12 bases lying between them. Germline V lookup: CDR1 MNHEY, CDR2 SMNVEV (reference sequence). The CDR3 spells CASSFAELNYEQYF. The CDR3 DNA follows: TGTGCCAGCAGTTTCGCGGAGCTAAACTACGAGCAGTACTTC.